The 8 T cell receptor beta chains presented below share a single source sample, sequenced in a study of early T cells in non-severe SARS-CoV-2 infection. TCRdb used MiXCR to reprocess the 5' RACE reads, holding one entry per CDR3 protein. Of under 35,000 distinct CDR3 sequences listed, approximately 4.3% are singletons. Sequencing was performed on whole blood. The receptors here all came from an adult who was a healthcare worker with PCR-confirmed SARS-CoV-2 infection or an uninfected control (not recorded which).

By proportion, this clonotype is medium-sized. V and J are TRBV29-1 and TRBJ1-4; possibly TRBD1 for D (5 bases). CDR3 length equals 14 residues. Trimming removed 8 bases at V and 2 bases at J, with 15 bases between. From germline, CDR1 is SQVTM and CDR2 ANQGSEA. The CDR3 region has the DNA TGCAGCTTCCGAAGGGGAGGGACTAATGAAAAACTGTTTTTT. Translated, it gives CSFRRGGTNEKLFF.

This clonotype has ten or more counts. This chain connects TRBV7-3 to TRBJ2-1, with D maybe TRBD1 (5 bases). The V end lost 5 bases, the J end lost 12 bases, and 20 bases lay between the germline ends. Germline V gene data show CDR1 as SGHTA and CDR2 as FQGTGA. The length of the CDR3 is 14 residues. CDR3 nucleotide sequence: TGTGCCAGCAGCCAAGGGGATCGGACCCTGGGGCAGTTCTTC. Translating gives CASSQGDRTLGQFF.

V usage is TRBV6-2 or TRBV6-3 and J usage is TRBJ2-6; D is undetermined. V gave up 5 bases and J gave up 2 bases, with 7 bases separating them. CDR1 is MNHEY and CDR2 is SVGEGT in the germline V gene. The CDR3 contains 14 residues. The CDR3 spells CASSELTGANVLTF. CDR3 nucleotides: TGTGCCAGCAGTGAACTGACTGGGGCCAACGTCCTGACTTTC.

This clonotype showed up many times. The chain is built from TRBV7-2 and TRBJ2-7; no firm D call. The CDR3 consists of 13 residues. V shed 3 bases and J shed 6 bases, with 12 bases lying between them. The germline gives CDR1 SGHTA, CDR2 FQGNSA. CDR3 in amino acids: CASSFSERREQYF. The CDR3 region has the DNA TGTGCCAGCAGCTTTTCCGAGAGGCGCGAGCAGTACTTC. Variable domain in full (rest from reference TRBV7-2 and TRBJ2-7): GAGVSQSPSNKVTEKGKDVELRCDPISGHTALYWYRQSLGQGLEFLIYFQGNSAPDKSGLPSDRFSAERTGGSVSTLTIQRTQQEDSAVYLCASSFSERREQYFGPGTRLTVT.

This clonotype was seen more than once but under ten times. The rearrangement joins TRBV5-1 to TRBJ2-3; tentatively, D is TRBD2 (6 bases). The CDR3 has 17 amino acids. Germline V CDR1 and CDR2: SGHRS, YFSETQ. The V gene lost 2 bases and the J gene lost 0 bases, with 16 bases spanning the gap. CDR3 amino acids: CASSFPAGTTSTDTQYF. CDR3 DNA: TGCGCCAGCAGCTTCCCCGCGGGGACGACTAGCACAGATACGCAGTATTTT.

The CDR3 DNA reads as TGTGCCAGCAGCTTAAGACAGGGGAACTATGGCTACACCTTC. Translating gives CASSLRQGNYGYTF. The V call is TRBV7-9, the J call TRBJ1-2; 8 bases line up with TRBD1. This CDR3 is 14 amino acids long. Germline values: CDR1 SEHNR, CDR2 FQNEAQ (reference sequence). The J segment lost 2 bases and the V segment lost 2 bases, leaving 1 base of the junction unmatched.

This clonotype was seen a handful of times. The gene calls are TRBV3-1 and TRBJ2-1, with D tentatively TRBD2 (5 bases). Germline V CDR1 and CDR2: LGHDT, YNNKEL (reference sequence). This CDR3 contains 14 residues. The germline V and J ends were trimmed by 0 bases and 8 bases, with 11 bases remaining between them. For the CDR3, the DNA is TGTGCCAGCAGCCAAGATCTAGCCGTCTATGAGCAGTTCTTC. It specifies CASSQDLAVYEQFF.

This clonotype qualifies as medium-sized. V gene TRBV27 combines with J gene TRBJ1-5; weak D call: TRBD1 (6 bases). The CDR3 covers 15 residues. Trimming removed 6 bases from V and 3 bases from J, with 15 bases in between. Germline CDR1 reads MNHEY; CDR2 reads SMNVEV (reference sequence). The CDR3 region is CASRRGTNNNQPQHF. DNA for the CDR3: TGTGCCAGCAGGCGGGGGACAAACAACAATCAGCCCCAGCATTTT.